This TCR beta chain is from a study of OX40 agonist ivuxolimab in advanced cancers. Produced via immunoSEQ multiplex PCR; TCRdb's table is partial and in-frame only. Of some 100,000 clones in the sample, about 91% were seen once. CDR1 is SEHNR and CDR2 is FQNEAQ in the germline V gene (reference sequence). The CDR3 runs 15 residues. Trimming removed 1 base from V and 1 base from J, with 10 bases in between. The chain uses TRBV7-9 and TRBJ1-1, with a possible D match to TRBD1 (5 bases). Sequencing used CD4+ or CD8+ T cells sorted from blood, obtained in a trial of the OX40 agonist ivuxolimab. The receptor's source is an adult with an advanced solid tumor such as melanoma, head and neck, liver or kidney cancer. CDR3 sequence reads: CASSLGGGGNTEAFF. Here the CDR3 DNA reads TGTGCCAGCAGCTTAGGTGGGGGAGGGAACACTGAAGCTTTCTTT. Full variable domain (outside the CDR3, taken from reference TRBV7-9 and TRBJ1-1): DTGVSQNPRHKITKRGQNVTFRCDPISEHNRLYWYRQTLGQGPEFLTYFQNEAQLEKSRLLSDRFSAERPKGSFSTLEIQRTEQGDSAMYLCASSLGGGGNTEAFFGQGTRLTVV.